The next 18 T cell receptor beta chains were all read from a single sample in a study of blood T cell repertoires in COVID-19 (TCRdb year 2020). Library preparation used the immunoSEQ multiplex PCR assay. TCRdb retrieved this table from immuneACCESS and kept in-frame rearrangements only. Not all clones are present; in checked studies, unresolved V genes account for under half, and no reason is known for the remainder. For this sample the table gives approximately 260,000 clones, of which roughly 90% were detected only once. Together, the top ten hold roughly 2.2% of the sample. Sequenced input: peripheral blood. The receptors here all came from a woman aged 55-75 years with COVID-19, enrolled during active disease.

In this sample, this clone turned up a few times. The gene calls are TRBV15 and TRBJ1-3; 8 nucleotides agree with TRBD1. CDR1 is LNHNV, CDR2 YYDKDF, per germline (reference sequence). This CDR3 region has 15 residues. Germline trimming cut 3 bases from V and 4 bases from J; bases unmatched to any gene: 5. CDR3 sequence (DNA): TGTGCCACCAGCAGCGACAGGGGTAGCGGAAACACCATATATTTT. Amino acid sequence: CATSSDRGSGNTIYF. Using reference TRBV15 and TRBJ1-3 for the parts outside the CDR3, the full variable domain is DAMVIQNPRYQVTQFGKPVTLSCSQTLNHNVMYWYQQKSSQAPKLLFHYYDKDFNNEADTPDNFQSRRPNTSFCFLDIRSPGLGDTAMYLCATSSDRGSGNTIYFGEGSWLTVV.

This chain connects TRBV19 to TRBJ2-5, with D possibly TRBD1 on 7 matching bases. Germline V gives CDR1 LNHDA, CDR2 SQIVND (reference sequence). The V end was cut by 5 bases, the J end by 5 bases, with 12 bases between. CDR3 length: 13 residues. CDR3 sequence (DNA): TGTGCCAGTAGTCTACAGGGGAGGGAGACCCAGTACTTC. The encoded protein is CASSLQGRETQYF. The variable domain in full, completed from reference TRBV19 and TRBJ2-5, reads DGGITQSPKYLFRKEGQNVTLSCEQNLNHDAMYWYRQDPGQGLRLIYYSQIVNDFQKGDIAEGYSVSREKKESFPLTVTSAQKNPTAFYLCASSLQGRETQYFGPGTRLLVL.

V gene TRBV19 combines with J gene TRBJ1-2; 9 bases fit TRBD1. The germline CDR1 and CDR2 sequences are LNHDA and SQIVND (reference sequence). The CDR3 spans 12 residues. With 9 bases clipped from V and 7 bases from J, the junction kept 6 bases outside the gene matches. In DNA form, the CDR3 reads TGTGCCAGCCAACCGGGACAGGGTGGCTACACCTTC. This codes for CASQPGQGGYTF.

CDR3 bases: TGTGCCAGTAGTATCCTGGAGTCTGAAGCTTTCTTT. Translated, it gives CASSILESEAFF. The genes are TRBV19 and TRBJ1-1; D is unclear. CDR3 length: 12 amino acids. Germline V gives CDR1 LNHDA, CDR2 SQIVND (reference sequence). The V end was cut by 3 bases, the J end by 6 bases, with 8 bases between.

The CDR3 nucleotides read TGTGCCAGCAGGGACTCCGGGTCGATTAATGAAAAACTGTTTTTT. Translation gives CASRDSGSINEKLFF. The chain has TRBV6-5 and TRBJ1-4; D ambiguous. The CDR3 contains 15 residues. Deletions cut 6 bases from V and 4 bases from J, with 15 bases between. Germline V gives CDR1 MNHEY, CDR2 SVGAGI.

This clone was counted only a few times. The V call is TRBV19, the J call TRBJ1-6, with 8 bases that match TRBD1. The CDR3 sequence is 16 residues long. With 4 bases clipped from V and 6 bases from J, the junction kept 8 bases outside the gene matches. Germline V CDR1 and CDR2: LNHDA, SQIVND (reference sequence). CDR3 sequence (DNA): TGTGCCAGTAGTAGCTCCATCGGACAGGGTAATTCACCCCTCCACTTT. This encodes CASSSSIGQGNSPLHF.

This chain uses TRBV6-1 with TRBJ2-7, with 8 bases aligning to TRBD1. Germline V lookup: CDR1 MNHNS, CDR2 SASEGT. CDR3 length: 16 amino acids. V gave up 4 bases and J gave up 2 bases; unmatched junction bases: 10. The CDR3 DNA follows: TGTGCCAGCAGTGCAAGACAGGGGAAAATACCCTACGAGCAGTACTTC. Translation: CASSARQGKIPYEQYF.

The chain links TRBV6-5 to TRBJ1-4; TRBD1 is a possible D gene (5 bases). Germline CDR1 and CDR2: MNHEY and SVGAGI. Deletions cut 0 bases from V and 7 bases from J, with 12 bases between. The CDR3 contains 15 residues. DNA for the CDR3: TGTGCCAGCAGTTACTCGGCAGGCGACAGTGAAAAACTGTTTTTT. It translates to CASSYSAGDSEKLFF.

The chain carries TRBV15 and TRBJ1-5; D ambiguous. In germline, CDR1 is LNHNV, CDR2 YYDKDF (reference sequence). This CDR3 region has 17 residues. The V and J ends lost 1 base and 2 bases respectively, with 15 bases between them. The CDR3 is CATSRGDRGVGNQPQHF. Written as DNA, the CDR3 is TGTGCCACCAGCAGAGGAGATCGGGGTGTGGGCAATCAGCCCCAGCATTTT.

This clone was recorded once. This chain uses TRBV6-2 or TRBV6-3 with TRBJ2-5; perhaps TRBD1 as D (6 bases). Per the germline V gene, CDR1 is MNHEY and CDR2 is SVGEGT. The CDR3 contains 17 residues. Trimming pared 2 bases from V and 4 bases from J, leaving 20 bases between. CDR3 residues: CASSYHRRGGTIETQYF. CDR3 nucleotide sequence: TGTGCCAGCAGTTACCATCGGAGAGGGGGAACAATAGAGACCCAGTACTTC.

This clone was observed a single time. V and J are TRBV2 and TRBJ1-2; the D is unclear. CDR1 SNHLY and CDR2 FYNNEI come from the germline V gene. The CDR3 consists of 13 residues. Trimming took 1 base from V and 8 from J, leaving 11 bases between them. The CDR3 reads CASSEGPLSGYTF. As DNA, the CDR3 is TGTGCCAGCAGTGAAGGCCCCTTAAGCGGCTACACCTTC.

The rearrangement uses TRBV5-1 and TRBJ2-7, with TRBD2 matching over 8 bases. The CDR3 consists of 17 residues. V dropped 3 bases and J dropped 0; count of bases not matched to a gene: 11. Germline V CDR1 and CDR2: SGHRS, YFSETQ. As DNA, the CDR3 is TGCGCCAGCAGCTCCCCGGGGGGGCAGATAATCTCCTACGAGCAGTACTTC. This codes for CASSSPGGQIISYEQYF. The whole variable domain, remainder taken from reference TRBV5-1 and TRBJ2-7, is KAGVTQTPRYLIKTRGQQVTLSCSPISGHRSVSWYQQTPGQGLQFLFEYFSETQRNKGNFPGRFSGRQFSNSRSEMNVSTLELGDSALYLCASSSPGGQIISYEQYFGPGTRLTVT.

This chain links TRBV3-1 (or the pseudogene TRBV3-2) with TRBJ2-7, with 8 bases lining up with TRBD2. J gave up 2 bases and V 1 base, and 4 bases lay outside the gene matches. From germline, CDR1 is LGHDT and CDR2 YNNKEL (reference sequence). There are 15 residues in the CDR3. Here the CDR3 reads CASSQVSGGAYEQYF. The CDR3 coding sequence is TGTGCCAGCAGCCAAGTGTCCGGGGGGGCCTACGAGCAGTACTTC.

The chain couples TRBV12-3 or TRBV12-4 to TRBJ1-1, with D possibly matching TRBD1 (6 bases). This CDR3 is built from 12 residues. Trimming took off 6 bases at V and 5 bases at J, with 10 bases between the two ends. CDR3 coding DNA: TGTGCCAGCAGCCCCCAGGGGACTGAAGCTTTCTTT. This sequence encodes CASSPQGTEAFF.

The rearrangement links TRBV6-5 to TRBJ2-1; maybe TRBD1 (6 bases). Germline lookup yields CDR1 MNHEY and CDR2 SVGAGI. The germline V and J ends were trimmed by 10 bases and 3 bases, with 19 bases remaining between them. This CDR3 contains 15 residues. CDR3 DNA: TGTGCCACAGCTGGGTCTACAGGGTTCTACAATGAGCAGTTCTTC. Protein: CATAGSTGFYNEQFF.

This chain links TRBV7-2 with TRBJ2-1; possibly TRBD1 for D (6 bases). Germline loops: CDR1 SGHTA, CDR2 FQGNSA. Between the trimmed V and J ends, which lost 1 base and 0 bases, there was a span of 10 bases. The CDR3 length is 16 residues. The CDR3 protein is CASSLDPGASYNEQFF. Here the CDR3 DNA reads TGTGCCAGCAGCTTAGACCCAGGGGCCTCCTACAATGAGCAGTTCTTC.

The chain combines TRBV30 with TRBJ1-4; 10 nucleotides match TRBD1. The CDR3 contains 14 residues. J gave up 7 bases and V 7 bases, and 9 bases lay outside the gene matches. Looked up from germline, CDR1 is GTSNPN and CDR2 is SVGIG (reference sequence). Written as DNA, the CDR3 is TGTGCCTCGACAGGGGGCTCGAGGGCTGAAAAACTGTTTTTT. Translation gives CASTGGSRAEKLFF.

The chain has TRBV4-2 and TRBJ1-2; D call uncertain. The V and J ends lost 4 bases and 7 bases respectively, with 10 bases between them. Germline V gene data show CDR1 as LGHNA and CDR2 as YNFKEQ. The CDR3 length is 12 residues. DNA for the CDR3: TGTGCCAGCAGCCGTACATCGGGTGGCTACACCTTC. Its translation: CASSRTSGGYTF.